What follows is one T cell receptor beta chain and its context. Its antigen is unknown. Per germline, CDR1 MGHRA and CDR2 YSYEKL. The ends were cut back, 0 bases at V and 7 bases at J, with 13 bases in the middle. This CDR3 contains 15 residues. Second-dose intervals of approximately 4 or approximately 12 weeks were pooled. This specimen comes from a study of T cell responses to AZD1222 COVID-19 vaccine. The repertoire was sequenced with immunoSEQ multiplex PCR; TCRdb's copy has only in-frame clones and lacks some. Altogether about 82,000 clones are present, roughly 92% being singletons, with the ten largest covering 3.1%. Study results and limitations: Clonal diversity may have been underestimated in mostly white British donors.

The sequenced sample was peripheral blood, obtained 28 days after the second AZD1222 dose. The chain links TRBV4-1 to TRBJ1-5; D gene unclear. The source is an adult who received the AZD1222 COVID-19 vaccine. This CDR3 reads CASSQESVGLQPQHF. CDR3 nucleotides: TGCGCCAGCAGCCAAGAGTCGGTAGGGTTACAGCCCCAGCATTTT.